The 21 T cell receptor beta chains listed next were all sequenced from one sample in a study of Graves' ophthalmopathy and Graves' hyperthyroidism. The authors amplified TCR beta CDR3 regions from RNA transcripts. The authors performed first-round RT-PCR with HTBI primers and then a second-round multiplex PCR. One entry per CDR3 protein results from TCRdb running MiXCR on the multiplex PCR reads. The sample carries 300,000 to 450,000 distinct CDR3 sequences, about 18% recorded once. The sequenced sample consisted of peripheral blood. Receptors were obtained from an adult woman with stable Graves' hyperthyroidism.

This clonotype was found many times. Here the CDR3 DNA reads TGTGCCAGCAGTTCGCTCCCCTTCTTCGGCTACACCTTC. Translating it yields CASSSLPFFGYTF. J is TRBJ1-2 and V is TRBV27; D not resolved. Germline assignment: CDR1 MNHEY and CDR2 SMNVEV (reference sequence). V lost 4 bases and J 8 bases, leaving 14 bases between the germline ends. The CDR3 is 13 amino acids.

At least ten counts were recorded for this clonotype. The V and J genes are TRBV5-1 and TRBJ2-7; TRBD1 is a possible D gene (6 bases). The CDR3 is 13 amino acids. The V end was cut by 4 bases, the J end by 3 bases, with 11 bases between. The germline V gene has CDR1 SGHRS and CDR2 YFSETQ. The CDR3: CASSGDRIYEQYF. The CDR3 DNA reads as TGCGCCAGCAGCGGTGACAGGATCTACGAGCAGTACTTC. Using reference TRBV5-1 and TRBJ2-7 for the parts outside the CDR3, the full variable domain is KAGVTQTPRYLIKTRGQQVTLSCSPISGHRSVSWYQQTPGQGLQFLFEYFSETQRNKGNFPGRFSGRQFSNSRSEMNVSTLELGDSALYLCASSGDRIYEQYFGPGTRLTVT.

Regarding this clonotype: Since a much larger clone is just one base distant, this may be a read error. V usage is TRBV28 and J usage is TRBJ2-7; 10 bases fit TRBD1. CDR3 length: 16 amino acids. Trimming removed 4 bases from V and 5 bases from J; junction bases left unmatched: 11. Germline V gene data show CDR1 as MDHEN and CDR2 as SYDVKM. The DNA of the CDR3 is TGTGCCAGCAGTTCATTGGGGACAGGGGTTTCTCACGAGCAGTACTTC. Protein product: CASSSLGTGVSHEQYF.

This clonotype appeared many times. The gene calls are TRBV9 and TRBJ2-7; 8 bases align to TRBD1. There are 14 residues in the CDR3. CDR1 SGDLS and CDR2 YYNGEE come from the germline V gene. Germline trimming cut 0 bases from V and 7 bases from J; bases unmatched to any gene: 6. The CDR3 bases are TGTGCCAGCAGCGTAGGCCAGGGGGCGCATGAGCAGTACTTC. This gives the protein CASSVGQGAHEQYF.

This clonotype was recorded at least ten times. The gene calls are TRBV24-1 and TRBJ2-7; D possibly corresponds to TRBD2 (5 bases). The CDR3 runs 15 residues. V shed 5 bases and J shed 5 bases, with 18 bases lying between them. Per the germline V gene, CDR1 is KGHDR and CDR2 is SFDVKD. The CDR3 region is CATSAGNLAADEQYF. The CDR3 DNA reads as TGTGCCACCAGTGCGGGGAACCTTGCAGCGGACGAGCAGTACTTC.

This rearrangement joins TRBV15 to TRBJ2-7, with 11 positions matching TRBD1. The CDR3 has 15 amino acids. The J segment lost 4 bases and the V segment lost 3 bases, leaving 5 bases of the junction unmatched. Germline V gene data show CDR1 as LNHNV and CDR2 as YYDKDF (reference sequence). The CDR3 sequence is CATSRPGQGVYEQYF. CDR3 nucleotide sequence: TGTGCCACCAGCAGGCCGGGACAGGGGGTTTACGAGCAGTACTTC.

There are many counts of this clonotype. The chain links TRBV28 to TRBJ1-1, with D unresolved. V lost 5 bases and J 0 bases, leaving 10 bases between the germline ends. The length of the CDR3 is 14 residues. Germline V gene sequence: CDR1 MDHEN, CDR2 SYDVKM. The chain's CDR3 is CASSPSDLNTEAFF. DNA of the CDR3: TGTGCCAGCAGTCCCTCGGACTTGAACACTGAAGCTTTCTTT. The variable domain in full, completed from reference TRBV28 and TRBJ1-1, reads DVKVTQSSRYLVKRTGEKVFLECVQDMDHENMFWYRQDPGLGLRLIYFSYDVKMKEKGDIPEGYSVSREKKERFSLILESASTNQTSMYLCASSPSDLNTEAFFGQGTRLTVV.

This chain uses TRBV18 with TRBJ1-5; possible D gene TRBD1, 6 bases. The V and J ends lost 2 bases and 3 bases respectively, with 14 bases between them. The CDR3 has 16 amino acids. Germline CDR1 and CDR2: KGHSH and LQKENI. The CDR3 here is CASSPGAGVINQPQHF. The CDR3 DNA follows: TGTGCCAGCTCACCAGGGGCAGGGGTCATCAATCAGCCCCAGCATTTT.

At least ten counts were recorded for this clonotype. The chain has TRBV15 and TRBJ2-7, with 10 positions matching TRBD1. The V gene end was trimmed by 4 bases and the J gene end by 4 bases; junction bases not matched to a gene: 4. Germline loops: CDR1 LNHNV, CDR2 YYDKDF (reference sequence). The CDR3 contains 14 residues. CDR3 sequence: CATSIGTGVYEQYF. In DNA, the CDR3 is TGTGCCACCAGCATCGGGACAGGGGTTTACGAGCAGTACTTC.

This rearrangement joins TRBV14 to TRBJ2-2; 7 bases are shared with TRBD1. Trimming removed 3 bases from V and 7 bases from J; junction bases left unmatched: 8. The length of the CDR3 is 15 residues. Germline loops: CDR1 SGHDN, CDR2 FVKESK. The CDR3 sequence: CASSHPRQGYGELFF. In nucleotides, the CDR3 is TGTGCCAGCAGCCACCCCCGACAGGGTTACGGGGAGCTGTTTTTT.

The genes are TRBV7-3 and TRBJ1-6; 9 positions agree with TRBD1. Trimming took 5 bases from V and 10 from J; bases not matched to a gene: 6. Germline V lookup: CDR1 SGHTA, CDR2 FQGTGA. The CDR3 covers 14 residues. As DNA, the CDR3 is TGTGCCAGCAGCCCGACGGACAGGGGCTCACCCCTCCACTTT. Translation: CASSPTDRGSPLHF.

This clonotype was counted at least ten times. The V gene is TRBV28, the J gene TRBJ2-5; tentatively, D is TRBD1 (6 bases). Trimming pared 6 bases from V and 5 bases from J, leaving 13 bases between. The CDR3 covers 13 residues. Germline lookup yields CDR1 MDHEN and CDR2 SYDVKM. CDR3: CASRLLQGETQYF. The CDR3 nucleotides are TGTGCCAGCAGATTACTGCAGGGGGAGACCCAGTACTTC. Full variable domain (remainder filled in from reference TRBV28 and TRBJ2-5): DVKVTQSSRYLVKRTGEKVFLECVQDMDHENMFWYRQDPGLGLRLIYFSYDVKMKEKGDIPEGYSVSREKKERFSLILESASTNQTSMYLCASRLLQGETQYFGPGTRLLVL.

This clonotype was counted ten times or more. CDR3 region: CSALGTGIFETQYF. The CDR3 nucleotides read TGCAGTGCTCTAGGGACAGGGATATTTGAGACCCAGTACTTC. This chain connects TRBV20-1 to TRBJ2-5, with 9 bases lining up with TRBD1. The CDR3 is 14 residues long. Germline V gene data show CDR1 as DFQATT and CDR2 as SNEGSKA (reference sequence). The V gene end was trimmed by 5 bases and the J gene end by 5 bases; junction bases not matched to a gene: 9.

V is TRBV11-1 and J is TRBJ2-3, with TRBD2 as a possible D gene (5 bases). In germline, CDR1 is SGHAT, CDR2 FQDESV (reference sequence). This CDR3 has 15 amino acids. CDR3 in amino acids: CVCSLSGLSTDTQYF. CDR3 nucleotide sequence: TGTGTCTGCAGCTTAAGCGGTCTTAGCACAGATACGCAGTATTTT.

There are many counts of this clonotype. The chain joins TRBV30 to TRBJ1-5; D is perhaps TRBD1 (5 bases). Germline V lookup: CDR1 GTSNPN, CDR2 SVGIG (reference sequence). The CDR3 has 15 amino acids. V dropped 3 bases and J dropped 3 bases, with 15 bases sitting between them. CDR3 nucleotides: TGTGCCTGGAGCCTCCTATTGGGGCCCAATCAGCCCCAGCATTTT. Protein: CAWSLLLGPNQPQHF.

This clonotype was observed at least ten times. The genes are TRBV20-1 and TRBJ1-2; D is perhaps TRBD1 (6 bases). Germline V gives CDR1 DFQATT, CDR2 SNEGSKA (reference sequence). The CDR3 contains 15 residues. The ends were cut back, 1 base at V and 2 bases at J, with 14 bases in the middle. This chain's CDR3 is CSARVRRGANYGYTF. CDR3 coding DNA: TGCAGTGCTAGAGTTCGTCGGGGGGCGAACTATGGCTACACCTTC.

This sequence joins TRBV27 and TRBJ2-2; 10 bases line up with TRBD2. Germline V lookup: CDR1 MNHEY, CDR2 SMNVEV (reference sequence). J lost 5 bases, V lost 1 base, and 7 bases had no gene match. CDR3 length equals 17 residues. The CDR3 nucleotides are TGTGCCAGCAGTTTATACCCCGAACTAGCGGGAACCGGGGAGCTGTTTTTT. It yields the protein CASSLYPELAGTGELFF.

This clonotype was detected ten times or more. The CDR3 spells CASWGPTGGIGNTIYF. The CDR3 DNA is TGTGCCAGCTGGGGCCCTACAGGGGGAATTGGAAACACCATATATTTT. The chain employs TRBV6-1 and TRBJ1-3; 8 bases are a match to TRBD1. The V and J ends lost 8 bases and 3 bases, in that order; junction bases with no gene match: 12. Germline V gene lookup returns CDR1 MNHNS and CDR2 SASEGT. The CDR3 consists of 16 residues.

This clonotype turned up a few times. V usage is TRBV18 and J usage is TRBJ1-1; D is unresolved. In germline, CDR1 is KGHSH, CDR2 LQKENI. Between the trimmed V and J ends, which lost 6 bases and 1 base, there was a span of 9 bases. The CDR3 covers 13 residues. The CDR3 reads CASSSEWNTEAFF. CDR3 coding DNA: TGTGCCAGCTCCTCGGAATGGAACACTGAAGCTTTCTTT.

This clonotype was picked up many times. This sequence joins TRBV28 and TRBJ1-6; 7 bases are a match to TRBD1. The CDR3 has 17 residues. From germline, CDR1 is MDHEN and CDR2 SYDVKM. V shed 6 bases, J shed 7 bases, and the junction held 15 bases outside the gene matches. CDR3 DNA: TGTGCCAGCAGGGGGGGGACAGTCGGTCTGTTCAATTCACCCCTCCACTTT. It translates to CASRGGTVGLFNSPLHF.

This clonotype showed up many times. This chain links TRBV28 with TRBJ2-7, with 11 bases aligning to TRBD1. There are 16 residues in the CDR3. The J segment lost 7 bases and the V segment lost 7 bases, leaving 15 bases of the junction unmatched. CDR1 MDHEN and CDR2 SYDVKM come from the germline V gene. CDR3 nucleotides: TGTGCCAGCACCTCCCCCCCGGGACAGGGGGATCGGGAGCAGTACTTC. Protein sequence: CASTSPPGQGDREQYF.